Described below is a single T cell receptor (beta chain) sequence and its context. This clonotype was counted many times. Its antigen remains unidentified. No much larger clone exists at a distance of one base, and base qualities are not known. This specimen belongs to a study of blood T cells in healthy people across ages (dated by TCRdb to between 2014 and 2016). About the full investigation: Template switching captured roughly one uniquely barcoded TCR beta cDNA molecule per two T cells in model experiments. Two additional independent replicas of 1 million unique cDNA reads from the same blood draw were analyzed for two donors (one aged 18 to 30 and one aged 80 or older). The donors were split into four age groups: young (average 16 years), middle-aged (39), aged (approximately 59) and long-lived (roughly 86). Age-related changes in TCR beta repertoire diversity were measured in the study by deep sequencing normalized with unique cDNA molecular identifiers.

Based on the germline V gene, the CDR1 and CDR2 sequences are SGHTA and FQGNSA. The CDR3, cysteine through phenylalanine, is 11 amino acids long. Only the CDR3 portion is preserved as DNA: 33 bases, with reading frame beginning at the first base. V is pared back by 1 base and J by 5 bases, with 1 base lying between the germline termini. The study at large found these results: Because profiling used bulk unsorted PBMCs, naive and antigen-experienced compartments could not be compared conclusively. Estimates of total diversity based on one million sequenced T cells were regarded as lower bounds and as underestimates. The long-lived group showed more naive CD4+ T cells, fewer expanded clones and increased TCR diversity than the aged group, suggesting age selection. A strong correlation was found between observed TCR beta diversity and the percentage of naive T cells measured by flow cytometry. Donor CMV infection status was unknown, potentially confounding age-related changes in expanded clonotypes. Observed TCR beta diversity per million T cells fell roughly linearly with age, and a significant reduction was already apparent by age around 36.

Library construction relied on 5' RACE. Sequencing relied on an Illumina HiSeq 2500. A second PCR of roughly 7 to 11 cycles was performed with a sample-barcoded 5' primer and a J-beta primer mix. Each TCR beta cDNA molecule received a unique molecular identifier from a template-switch 5' adaptor carrying 12 random nucleotides. At least 3 million CDR3-containing paired-end reads were obtained from each sample. First-strand cDNA was synthesized from all RNA with the Mint cDNA synthesis kit, primed by a TRBC-specific oligonucleotide. After uracil-DNA glycosylase treatment, a first 18-cycle PCR used universal primers M1SS and BC2_uni_R on all cDNA. The authors' analysis ran thus. Normalization of each sample was performed by random selection of 1 million high-quality reads, each carrying a distinct molecular identifier. Instead of being binned into consensus sequences, reads with shared molecular identifiers were discarded. MiTCR, with a Q25 quality threshold and the strictest error-elimination algorithm, was used for CDR3 identification, clonotype clustering and error correction. A nonparametric unseen species model using Euler transformation provided a lower-bound estimate of total TCR beta diversity. TCRdb itself trimmed the public reads at Q25 with fastp, ran MiXCR and retained productive beta chains. When rows share a CDR3 protein, they turn into one entry using the most common DNA and genes. These V and J calls rely on TCRdb rather than the paper's analysis. The sample profile shows 760,000 or so distinct CDR3 sequences; approximately 25% of them were found once. The top ten hold 9.4% of the sample.

The 40 or so donors, aged about 6 to 100 years, were systemically healthy Caucasian individuals from Russia. Around 9.8 milliliters of peripheral blood were collected from each donor into EDTA-treated Vacutainer tubes. Ficoll-Paque density-gradient centrifugation was used to isolate PBMCs, with at least 6 million obtained per sample. Total RNA, at least 6 micrograms per sample, was extracted from PBMCs with Trizol reagent. Naive CD45RAhigh/CD27high T cell percentages were measured by flow cytometry on a PBMC aliquot from every donor. These data also featured in a second study, about T cells of mothers and their children. The second study's authors report: Nine systemically healthy Caucasian individuals served as donors, namely three mothers together with their six children. cDNA synthesis used all of the extracted RNA, with roughly 1.5 ug of RNA in each 15 ul reaction. In the second PCR, sample barcodes and 2-4 random nucleotides were introduced via the M1S primer. Over 8.5 million TCR beta CDR3 reads came from each mother, compared with about 3.2 million reads from each child. Thymic selection shapes the output of TCR recombination in a similar way in related and unrelated pairs, and inherited differences have a minor effect. Normalized repertoire overlap was always found to be slightly, but never significantly, higher in related mother-child pairs than in unrelated mother-child pairs. No persistent microchimeric T cell clones were detected, at a sensitivity of 80 to 100 clones per million clonotypes. In the study, deep NGS was used to compare the TCR beta repertoires of mothers and children, and features distinguishing related mother-child pairs from unrelated individuals were sought. On average, the children were approximately 11 +/- 4 years old, while the mothers were about 40 +/- 4 years old. After adapter ligation with NEBNext reagents, the libraries were sequenced on Illumina HiSeq 2000 with 100+100 nt paired-end reads. To avoid cross-contamination, the mother libraries and the child libraries were prepared a month apart and sequenced in separate runs. Each donor had between about 450,000 and 2,200,000 distinct TCR beta clonotypes identified. Naive TCR beta clonotypes were estimated from low-frequency clonotypes matched to each donor's FACS-determined naive share, without sorting.

The V gene is TRBV7-2 and the J gene is TRBJ2-3, with the identity of the D gene unclear. The sequence was obtained from a boy aged 5-17 years in good health. Sample: blood. The encoded CDR3 is CASSLVDTQYF. The sequence in DNA is TGTGCCAGCAGCTTAGTAGATACGCAGTATTTT.